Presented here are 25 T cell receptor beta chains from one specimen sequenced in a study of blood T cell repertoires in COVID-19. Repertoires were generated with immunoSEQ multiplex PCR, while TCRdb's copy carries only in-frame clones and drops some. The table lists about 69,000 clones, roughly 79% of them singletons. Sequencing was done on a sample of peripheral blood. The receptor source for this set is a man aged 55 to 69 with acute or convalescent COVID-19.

The CDR3 sequence is CASSLPSPGYNEQFF. CDR3 DNA: TGTGCCAGCAGCTTACCTAGTCCGGGTTACAATGAGCAGTTCTTC. The chain links TRBV7-9 to TRBJ2-1; D is undetermined. The V end lost 2 bases, the J end lost 4 bases, and 12 bases lay between the germline ends. CDR3 length equals 15 residues. The germline V gene has CDR1 SEHNR and CDR2 FQNEAQ (reference sequence).

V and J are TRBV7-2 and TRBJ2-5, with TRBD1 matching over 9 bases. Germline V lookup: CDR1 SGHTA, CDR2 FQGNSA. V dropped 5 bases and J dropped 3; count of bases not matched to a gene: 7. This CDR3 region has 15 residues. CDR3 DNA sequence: TGTGCCAGCAGCACCGGGACAGGGATTAAAGAGACCCAGTACTTC. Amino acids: CASSTGTGIKETQYF.

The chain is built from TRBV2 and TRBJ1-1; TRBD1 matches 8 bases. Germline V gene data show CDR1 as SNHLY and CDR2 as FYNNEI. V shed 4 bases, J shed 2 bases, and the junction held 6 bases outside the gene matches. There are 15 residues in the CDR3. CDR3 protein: CASSGQGLVNTEAFF. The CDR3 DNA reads TGTGCCAGCAGTGGACAGGGGTTGGTTAACACTGAAGCTTTCTTT.

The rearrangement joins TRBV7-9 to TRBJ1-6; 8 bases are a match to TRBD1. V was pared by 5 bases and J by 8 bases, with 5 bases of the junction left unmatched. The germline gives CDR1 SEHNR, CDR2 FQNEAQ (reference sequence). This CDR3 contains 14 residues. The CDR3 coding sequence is TGTGCCAGCAGCCCGAGGGACAGGCATTCACCCCTCCACTTT. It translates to CASSPRDRHSPLHF.

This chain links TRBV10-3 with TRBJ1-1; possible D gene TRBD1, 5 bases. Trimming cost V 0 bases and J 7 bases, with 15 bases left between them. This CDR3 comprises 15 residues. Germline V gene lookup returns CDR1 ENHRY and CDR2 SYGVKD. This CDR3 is CAISESTLGGGEAFF. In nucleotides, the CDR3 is TGTGCCATCAGTGAGTCGACCCTTGGGGGGGGTGAAGCTTTCTTT.

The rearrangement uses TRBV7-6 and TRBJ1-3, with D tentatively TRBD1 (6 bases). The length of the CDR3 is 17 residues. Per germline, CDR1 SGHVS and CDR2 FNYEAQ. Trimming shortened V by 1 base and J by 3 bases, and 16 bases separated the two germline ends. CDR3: CASSLERARGGGNTIYF. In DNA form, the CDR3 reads TGTGCCAGCAGCTTAGAGCGCGCGAGGGGGGGTGGAAACACCATATATTTT. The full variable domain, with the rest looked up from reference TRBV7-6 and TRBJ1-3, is GAGVSQSPRYKVTKRGQDVALRCDPISGHVSLYWYRQALGQGPEFLTYFNYEAQQDKSGLPNDRFSAERPEGSISTLTIQRTEQRDSAMYRCASSLERARGGGNTIYFGEGSWLTVV.

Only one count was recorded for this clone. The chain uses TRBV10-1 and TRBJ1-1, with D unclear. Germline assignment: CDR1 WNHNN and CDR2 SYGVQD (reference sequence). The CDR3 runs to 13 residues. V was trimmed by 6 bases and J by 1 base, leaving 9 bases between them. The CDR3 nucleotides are TGCGCCAGCAGATACAGTCAGAACACTGAAGCTTTCTTT. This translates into CASRYSQNTEAFF.

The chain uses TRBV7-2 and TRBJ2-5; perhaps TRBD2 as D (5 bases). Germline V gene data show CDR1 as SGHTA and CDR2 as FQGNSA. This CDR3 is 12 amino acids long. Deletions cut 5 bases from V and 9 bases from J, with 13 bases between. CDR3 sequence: CASSDALGAQYF. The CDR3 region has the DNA TGTGCCAGCAGCGACGCTCTGGGAGCCCAGTACTTC.

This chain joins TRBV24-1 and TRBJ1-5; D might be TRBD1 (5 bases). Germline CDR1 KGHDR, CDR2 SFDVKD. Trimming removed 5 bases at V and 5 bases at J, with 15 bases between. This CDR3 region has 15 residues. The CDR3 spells CATSGVPGGDQPQHF. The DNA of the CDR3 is TGTGCCACCAGTGGGGTCCCGGGGGGGGATCAGCCCCAGCATTTT.

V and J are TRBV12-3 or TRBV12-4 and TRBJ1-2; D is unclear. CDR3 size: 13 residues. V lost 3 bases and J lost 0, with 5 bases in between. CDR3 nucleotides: TGTGCCAGCAGTTTCATCCCTAACTATGGCTACACCTTC. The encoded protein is CASSFIPNYGYTF.

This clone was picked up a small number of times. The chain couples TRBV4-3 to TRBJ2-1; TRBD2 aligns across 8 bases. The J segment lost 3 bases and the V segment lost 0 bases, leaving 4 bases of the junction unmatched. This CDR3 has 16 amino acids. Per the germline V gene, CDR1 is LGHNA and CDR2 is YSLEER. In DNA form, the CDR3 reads TGCGCCAGCAGCCAAGACGGGGGGGCGGACTACAATGAGCAGTTCTTC. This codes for CASSQDGGADYNEQFF.

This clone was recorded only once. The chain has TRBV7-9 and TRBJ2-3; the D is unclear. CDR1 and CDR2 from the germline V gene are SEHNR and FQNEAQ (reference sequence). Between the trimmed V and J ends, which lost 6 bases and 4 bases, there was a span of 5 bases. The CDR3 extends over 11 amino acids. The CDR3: CASSFSDTQYF. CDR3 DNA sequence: TGTGCCAGCAGTTTCTCAGATACGCAGTATTTT.

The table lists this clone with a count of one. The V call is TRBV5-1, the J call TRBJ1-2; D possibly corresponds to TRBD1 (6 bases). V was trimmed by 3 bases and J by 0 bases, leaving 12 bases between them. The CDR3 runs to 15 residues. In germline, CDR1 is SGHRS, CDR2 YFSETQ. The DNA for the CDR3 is TGCGCCAGCAGCTCGACGGACAGACCTAACTATGGCTACACCTTC. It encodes CASSSTDRPNYGYTF.

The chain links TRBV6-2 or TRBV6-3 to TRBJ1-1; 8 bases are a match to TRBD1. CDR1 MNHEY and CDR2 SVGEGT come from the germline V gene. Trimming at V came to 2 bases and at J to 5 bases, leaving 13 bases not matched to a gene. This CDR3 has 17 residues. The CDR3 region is CASSYNPRDRKRTEAFF. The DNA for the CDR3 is TGTGCCAGCAGTTACAACCCCAGGGACAGGAAAAGAACTGAAGCTTTCTTT.

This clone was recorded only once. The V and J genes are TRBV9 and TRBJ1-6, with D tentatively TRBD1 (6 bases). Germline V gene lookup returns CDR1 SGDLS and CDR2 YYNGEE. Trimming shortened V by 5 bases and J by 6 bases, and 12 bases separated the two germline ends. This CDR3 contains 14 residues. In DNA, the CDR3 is TGTGCCAGCAGTGGGGGGGCCGGTAATTCACCCCTCCACTTT. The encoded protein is CASSGGAGNSPLHF. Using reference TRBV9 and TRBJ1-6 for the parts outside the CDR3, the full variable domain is DSGVTQTPKHLITATGQRVTLRCSPRSGDLSVYWYQQSLDQGLQFLIQYYNGEERAKGNILERFSAQQFPDLHSELNLSSLELGDSALYFCASSGGAGNSPLHFGNGTRLTVT.

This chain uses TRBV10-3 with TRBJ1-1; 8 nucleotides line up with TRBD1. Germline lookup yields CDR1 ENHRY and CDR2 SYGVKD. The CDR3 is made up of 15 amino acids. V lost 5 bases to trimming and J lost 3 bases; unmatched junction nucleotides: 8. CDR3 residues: CAISQDRGVDTEAFF. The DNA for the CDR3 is TGTGCCATCAGTCAAGACAGGGGAGTCGACACTGAAGCTTTCTTT.

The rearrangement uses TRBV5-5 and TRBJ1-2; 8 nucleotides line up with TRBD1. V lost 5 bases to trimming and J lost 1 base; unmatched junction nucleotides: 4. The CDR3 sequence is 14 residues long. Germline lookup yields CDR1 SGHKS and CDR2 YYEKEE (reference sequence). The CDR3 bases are TGTGCCAGCAGAGGACAGGGACTTAACTATGGCTACACCTTC. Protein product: CASRGQGLNYGYTF.

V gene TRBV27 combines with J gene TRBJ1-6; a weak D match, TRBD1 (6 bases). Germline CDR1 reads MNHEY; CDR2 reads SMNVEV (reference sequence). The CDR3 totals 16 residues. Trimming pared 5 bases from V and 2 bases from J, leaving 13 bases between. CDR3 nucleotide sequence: TGTGCCAGCAGTCTGATCCGGGACACCTATAATTCACCCCTCCACTTT. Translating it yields CASSLIRDTYNSPLHF.

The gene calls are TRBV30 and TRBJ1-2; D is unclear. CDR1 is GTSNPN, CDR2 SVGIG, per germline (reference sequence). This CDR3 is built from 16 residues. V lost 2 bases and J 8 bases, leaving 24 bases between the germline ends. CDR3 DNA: TGTGCCTGGAGTATCCGGTACCTGGAGGACCTTGGAGGCTACACCTTC. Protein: CAWSIRYLEDLGGYTF.

CDR3 loop: CASTEEDNYGYTF. The CDR3, as DNA: TGTGCCAGCACCGAGGAGGACAACTATGGCTACACCTTC. This chain uses TRBV2 with TRBJ1-2, with D uncertain. The CDR3 length is 13 residues. Looked up from germline, CDR1 is SNHLY and CDR2 is FYNNEI. The V end lost 7 bases, the J end lost 2 bases, and 11 bases lay between the germline ends.

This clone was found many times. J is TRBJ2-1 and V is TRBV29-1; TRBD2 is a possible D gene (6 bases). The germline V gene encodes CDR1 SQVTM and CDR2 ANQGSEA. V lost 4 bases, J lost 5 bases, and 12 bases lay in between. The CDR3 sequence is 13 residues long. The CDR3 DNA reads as TGCAGCGTTGGGTCTGGGGAGGACAATGAGCAGTTCTTC. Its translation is CSVGSGEDNEQFF.

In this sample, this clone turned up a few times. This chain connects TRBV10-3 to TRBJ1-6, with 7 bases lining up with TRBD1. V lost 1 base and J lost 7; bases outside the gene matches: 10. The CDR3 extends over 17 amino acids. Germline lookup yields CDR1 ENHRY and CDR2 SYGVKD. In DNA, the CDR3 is TGTGCCATCAGTGAGTACGATAGAAGGACAGGAAATTCACCCCTCCACTTT. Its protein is CAISEYDRRTGNSPLHF.

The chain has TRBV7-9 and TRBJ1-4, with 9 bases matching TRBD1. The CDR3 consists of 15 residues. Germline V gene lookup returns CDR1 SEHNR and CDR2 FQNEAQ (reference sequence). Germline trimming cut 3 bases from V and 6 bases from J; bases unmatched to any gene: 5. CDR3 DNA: TGTGCCAGCAGCTTCAGCCGGACAGGGGATGAAAAACTGTTTTTT. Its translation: CASSFSRTGDEKLFF.

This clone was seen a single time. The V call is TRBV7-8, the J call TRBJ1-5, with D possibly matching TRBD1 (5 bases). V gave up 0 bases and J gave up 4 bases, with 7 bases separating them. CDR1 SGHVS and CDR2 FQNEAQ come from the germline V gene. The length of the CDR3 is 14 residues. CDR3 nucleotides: TGTGCCAGCAGCTTAGCGCGGGGGAATCAGCCCCAGCATTTT. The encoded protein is CASSLARGNQPQHF.

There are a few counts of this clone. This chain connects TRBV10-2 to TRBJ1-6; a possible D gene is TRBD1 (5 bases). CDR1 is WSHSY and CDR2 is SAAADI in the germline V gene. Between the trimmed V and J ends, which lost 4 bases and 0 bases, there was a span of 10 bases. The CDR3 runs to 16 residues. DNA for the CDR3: TGCGCCAGCAGTGCGCAGGGAAACTCCTATAATTCACCCCTCCACTTT. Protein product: CASSAQGNSYNSPLHF.